These 2 T cell receptor beta chains share one sample of origin, sequenced in a study of blood T cells in healthy people across ages. Through a sample-barcoded 5' primer and a J-beta primer mix, a second PCR was run for roughly 7 to 12 cycles. TCRdb ran MiXCR on the 5' RACE reads and lists one entry per CDR3 protein. This sample yields 1.5 million to 2 million distinct CDR3 sequences, of which roughly 27% are seen a single time; less than 9.5% belongs to the top ten. Input material: blood. The receptors originated from a woman in her 30s in good health.

On this clonotype itself: A much more abundant neighbour one base away suggests this may be a read error. This rearrangement joins TRBV9 to TRBJ2-1, with D uncertain. CDR1 SGDLS and CDR2 YYNGEE come from the germline V gene. CDR3 size: 14 residues. The V end was cut by 0 bases, the J end by 9 bases, with 13 bases between. CDR3 region: CASSVGPAESEQFF. The CDR3 DNA follows: TGTGCCAGCAGCGTAGGACCAGCCGAGAGTGAGCAGTTCTTC.

Only a few counts were recorded for this clonotype. The chain links TRBV18 to TRBJ1-1; D unresolved. Trimming cost V 0 bases and J 5 bases, with 7 bases left between them. The CDR3 has 13 residues. Germline V gives CDR1 KGHSH, CDR2 LQKENI. The CDR3 bases are TGTGCCAGCTCACCACCGGACGCAACTGAAGCTTTCTTT. It specifies CASSPPDATEAFF. The full variable domain, rest sourced from reference TRBV18 and TRBJ1-1, is NAGVMQNPRHLVRRRGQEARLRCSPMKGHSHVYWYRQLPEEGLKFMVYLQKENIIDESGMPKERFSAEFPKEGPSILRIQQVVRGDSAAYFCASSPPDATEAFFGQGTRLTVV.